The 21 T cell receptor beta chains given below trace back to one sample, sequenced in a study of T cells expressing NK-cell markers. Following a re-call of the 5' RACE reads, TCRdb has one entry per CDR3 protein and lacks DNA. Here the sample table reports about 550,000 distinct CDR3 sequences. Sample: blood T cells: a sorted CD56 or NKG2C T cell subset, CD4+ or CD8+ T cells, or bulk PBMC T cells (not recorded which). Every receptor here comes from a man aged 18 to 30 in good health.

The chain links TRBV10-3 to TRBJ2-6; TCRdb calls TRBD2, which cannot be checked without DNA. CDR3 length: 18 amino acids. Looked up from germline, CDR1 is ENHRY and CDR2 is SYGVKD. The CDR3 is CAISEEASGISGANVLTF.

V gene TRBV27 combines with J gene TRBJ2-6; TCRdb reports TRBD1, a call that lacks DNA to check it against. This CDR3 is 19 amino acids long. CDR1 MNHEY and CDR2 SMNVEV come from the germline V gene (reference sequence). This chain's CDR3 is CASSPSLGQVISGANVLTF.

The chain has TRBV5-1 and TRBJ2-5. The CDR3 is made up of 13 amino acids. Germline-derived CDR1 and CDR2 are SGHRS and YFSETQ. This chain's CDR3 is CASSLEVPETQYF.

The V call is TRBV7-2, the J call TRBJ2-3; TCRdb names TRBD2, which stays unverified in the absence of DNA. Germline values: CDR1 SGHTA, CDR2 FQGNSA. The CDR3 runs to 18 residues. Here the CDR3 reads CASRLRRELAGSTDTQYF.

CDR3 sequence: CASSQQSGQGFYEQYF. The rearrangement links TRBV4-3 to TRBJ2-7; the D call from TCRdb, TRBD1, cannot be confirmed without DNA. CDR3 length: 16 amino acids. In germline, CDR1 is LGHNA, CDR2 YSLEER.

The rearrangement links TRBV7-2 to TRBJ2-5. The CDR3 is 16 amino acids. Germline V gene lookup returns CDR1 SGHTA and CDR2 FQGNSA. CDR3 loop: CASSLIWSAIQETQYF.

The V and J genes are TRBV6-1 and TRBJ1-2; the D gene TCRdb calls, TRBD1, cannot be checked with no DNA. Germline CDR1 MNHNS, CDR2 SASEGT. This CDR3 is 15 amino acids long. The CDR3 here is CASSRGTGGNYGYTF.

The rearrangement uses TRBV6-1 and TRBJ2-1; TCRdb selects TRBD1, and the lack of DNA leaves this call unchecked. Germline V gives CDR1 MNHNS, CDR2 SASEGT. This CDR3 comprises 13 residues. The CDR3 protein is CASSQASRGEQFF.

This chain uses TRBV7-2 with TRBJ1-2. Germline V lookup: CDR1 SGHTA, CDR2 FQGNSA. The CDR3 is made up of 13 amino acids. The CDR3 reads CASSSGSGYGYTF.

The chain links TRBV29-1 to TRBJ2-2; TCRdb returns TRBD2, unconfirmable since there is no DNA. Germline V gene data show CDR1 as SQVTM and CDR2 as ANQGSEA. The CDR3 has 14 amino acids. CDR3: CSVVGEGRTGELFF.

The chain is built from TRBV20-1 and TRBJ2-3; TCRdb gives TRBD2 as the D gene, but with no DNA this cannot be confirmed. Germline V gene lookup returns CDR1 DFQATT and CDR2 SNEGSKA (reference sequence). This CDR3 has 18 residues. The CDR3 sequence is CSARGRGLAGPRTDTQYF.

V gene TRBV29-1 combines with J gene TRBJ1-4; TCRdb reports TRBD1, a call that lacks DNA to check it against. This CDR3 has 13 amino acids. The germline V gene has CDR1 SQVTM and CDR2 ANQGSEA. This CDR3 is CSVDGGTNEKLFF.

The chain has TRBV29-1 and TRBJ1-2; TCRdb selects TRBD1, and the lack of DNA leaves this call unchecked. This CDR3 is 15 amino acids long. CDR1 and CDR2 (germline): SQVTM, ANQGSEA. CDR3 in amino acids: CSVEGGSKANYGYTF.

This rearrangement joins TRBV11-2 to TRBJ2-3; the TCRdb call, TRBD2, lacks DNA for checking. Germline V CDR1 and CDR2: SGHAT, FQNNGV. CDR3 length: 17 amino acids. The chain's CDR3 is CASSLDPAGGRADTQYF.

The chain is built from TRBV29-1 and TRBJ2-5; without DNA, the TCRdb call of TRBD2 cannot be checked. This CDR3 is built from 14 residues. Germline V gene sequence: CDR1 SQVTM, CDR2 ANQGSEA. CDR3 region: CSVEGLAAQETQYF.

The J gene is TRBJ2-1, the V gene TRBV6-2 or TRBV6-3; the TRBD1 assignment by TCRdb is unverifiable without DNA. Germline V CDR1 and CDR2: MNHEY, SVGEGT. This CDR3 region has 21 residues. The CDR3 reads CASSYTPLEYKGEITFVEQFF.

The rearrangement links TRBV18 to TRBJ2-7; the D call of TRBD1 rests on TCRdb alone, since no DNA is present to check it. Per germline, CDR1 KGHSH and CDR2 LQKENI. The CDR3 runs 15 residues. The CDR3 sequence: CASSPGQGVTYEQYF.

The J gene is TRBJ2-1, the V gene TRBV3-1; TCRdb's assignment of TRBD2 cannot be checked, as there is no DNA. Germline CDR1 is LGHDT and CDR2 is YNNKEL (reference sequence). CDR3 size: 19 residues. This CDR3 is CASSQDRGLAGVSYNEQFF.

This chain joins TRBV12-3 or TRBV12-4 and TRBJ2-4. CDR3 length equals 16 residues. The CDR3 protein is CASKLGSLLAKNIQYF.

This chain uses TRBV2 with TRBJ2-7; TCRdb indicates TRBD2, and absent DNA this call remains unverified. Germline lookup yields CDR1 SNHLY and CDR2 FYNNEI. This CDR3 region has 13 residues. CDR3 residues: CASMGSGDGEQYF.

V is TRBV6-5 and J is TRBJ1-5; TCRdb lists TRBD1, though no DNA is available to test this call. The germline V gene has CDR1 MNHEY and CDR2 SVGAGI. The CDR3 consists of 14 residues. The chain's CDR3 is CASSLTGPNRPQHF.